These 14 T cell receptor beta chains originate from one sample sequenced in a study of shared clonotypes between healthy human individuals (dated by TCRdb to 2018 to 2021). The library was made by the immunoSEQ multiplex PCR assay. TCRdb re-hosts the immuneACCESS table, in-frame sequences only. Its copies lack some clones; in the studies checked, an unresolved V gene accounts for under half of them, and the cause for the rest is not known. The sample table lists about 690,000 clones, roughly 88% of them with a count of one. The ten largest clones capture about a third of the sample. Sequenced: memory CD8+ T cells from PBMCs. The sample's cell subset or site, from its label and the paper: CD45RO+ cells pooled with CCR7-negative TemRA cells. The origin of the receptors is a man between 18 and 35 years old in good health. Some clones in this sample may be carry-over from other donors' samples.

Worth noting for this clone: This CDR3 is also generated by other DNA sequences in the sample. DNA for the CDR3: TGTGCCAGTAGTTCGGACAGCTCCTACGAGCAGTACTTC. Translation gives CASSSDSSYEQYF. This chain uses TRBV19 with TRBJ2-7, with D possibly matching TRBD1 (6 bases). The germline gives CDR1 LNHDA, CDR2 SQIVND (reference sequence). V lost 5 bases and J 0 bases, leaving 8 bases between the germline ends. CDR3 length: 13 amino acids.

This chain connects TRBV9 to TRBJ2-1; D might be TRBD2 (5 bases). The germline CDR1 and CDR2 sequences are SGDLS and YYNGEE. The CDR3 has 16 amino acids. Trimming left V 2 bases short and J 3 bases short, with 15 bases between. The CDR3 coding sequence is TGTGCCAGCAGCGTCGAATGGAGGTCCAACTACAATGAGCAGTTCTTC. It encodes CASSVEWRSNYNEQFF.

The genes are TRBV5-6 and TRBJ1-1; a weak D match, TRBD1 (5 bases). V lost 4 bases, J lost 4 bases, and 23 bases lay in between. Germline CDR1 SGHDT, CDR2 YYEEEE. CDR3 size: 17 residues. This chain's CDR3 is CASSPSPGWGAITEAFF. Written as DNA, the CDR3 is TGTGCCAGCAGCCCCTCTCCGGGGTGGGGCGCCATCACTGAAGCTTTCTTT.

The CDR3 spells CASSVAADRGNTEAFF. CDR3 DNA sequence: TGTGCCAGCAGCGTGGCCGCCGACAGGGGGAACACTGAAGCTTTCTTT. The chain is built from TRBV9 and TRBJ1-1; 8 bases map to TRBD1. There are 16 residues in the CDR3. Trimming removed 2 bases from V and 1 base from J; junction bases left unmatched: 7. Germline lookup yields CDR1 SGDLS and CDR2 YYNGEE.

The chain employs TRBV11-1 and TRBJ2-3, with no clear D. Germline values: CDR1 SGHAT, CDR2 FQDESV (reference sequence). Trimming left V 5 bases short and J 9 bases short, with 6 bases between. The CDR3 sequence is 10 residues long. The CDR3 region has the DNA TGTGCCAGCAGCCCCTCGACGCAGTATTTT. Translated: CASSPSTQYF.

The chain couples TRBV27 to TRBJ2-7; TRBD2 is a possible D gene (6 bases). The CDR3 has 13 amino acids. Trimming left V 4 bases short and J 3 bases short, with 10 bases between. Germline assignment: CDR1 MNHEY and CDR2 SMNVEV (reference sequence). The CDR3 sequence: CASSSGRNYEQYF. The CDR3 DNA reads TGTGCCAGCAGTTCCGGGAGAAACTACGAGCAGTACTTC.

The V gene is TRBV9, the J gene TRBJ2-2; D uncertain. The CDR3 is 14 residues long. CDR1 and CDR2 from the germline V gene are SGDLS and YYNGEE. V was trimmed by 2 bases and J by 5 bases, leaving 10 bases between them. The CDR3 loop is CASSVGAATGELFF. Written as DNA, the CDR3 is TGTGCCAGCAGCGTGGGCGCCGCGACCGGGGAGCTGTTTTTT.

This chain joins TRBV19 and TRBJ2-3; 7 bases fit TRBD2. V dropped 8 bases and J dropped 5; count of bases not matched to a gene: 10. In germline, CDR1 is LNHDA, CDR2 SQIVND (reference sequence). The CDR3 has 14 residues. The CDR3, as DNA: TGTGCCAGTGGAGTAGCGGGCGGCGGAGATACGCAGTATTTT. Protein: CASGVAGGGDTQYF.

J is TRBJ2-1 and V is TRBV29-1; maybe TRBD1 (6 bases). V was clipped by 7 bases and J by 6 bases, with 10 bases between them. The length of the CDR3 is 11 residues. CDR1 and CDR2 from the germline V gene are SQVTM and ANQGSEA. DNA for the CDR3: TGCAGCGCCTCGACAGGCAATGAGCAGTTCTTC. Translating gives CSASTGNEQFF.

The chain links TRBV28 to TRBJ2-2; perhaps TRBD1 as D (6 bases). With 3 bases removed from V and 3 bases from J, the gap between germline ends came to 14 bases. The germline gives CDR1 MDHEN, CDR2 SYDVKM. The length of the CDR3 is 16 residues. CDR3 residues: CASSFTARGDTGELFF. The CDR3 DNA sequence: TGTGCCAGCAGTTTTACGGCCAGGGGCGACACCGGGGAGCTGTTTTTT. Complete variable domain (other parts from reference TRBV28 and TRBJ2-2): DVKVTQSSRYLVKRTGEKVFLECVQDMDHENMFWYRQDPGLGLRLIYFSYDVKMKEKGDIPEGYSVSREKKERFSLILESASTNQTSMYLCASSFTARGDTGELFFGEGSRLTVL.

In its sample, this clone was seen once. This same CDR3 is encoded by further DNA sequences in the sample. This chain connects TRBV27 to TRBJ2-7; D is uncertain. The CDR3 covers 13 residues. V was trimmed by 2 bases and J by 2 bases, leaving 7 bases between them. Germline V gene data show CDR1 as MNHEY and CDR2 as SMNVEV (reference sequence). The CDR3 nucleotides read TGTGCCAGCAGTTTAGGCTCCACCTACGAGCAGTACTTC. Its translation is CASSLGSTYEQYF.

The rearrangement uses TRBV7-6 and TRBJ2-7; TRBD2 agrees at 10 bases. V dropped 5 bases and J dropped 3; count of bases not matched to a gene: 10. This CDR3 contains 16 residues. The germline V gene has CDR1 SGHVS and CDR2 FNYEAQ. Written as DNA, the CDR3 is TGTGCCAGCAGCCCTAGAAGGGGACTAGCGAGCTACGAGCAGTACTTC. Its translation is CASSPRRGLASYEQYF.

This sequence joins TRBV7-9 and TRBJ1-1; 11 positions match TRBD1. Germline trimming cut 4 bases from V and 6 bases from J; bases unmatched to any gene: 4. Germline CDR1 and CDR2: SEHNR and FQNEAQ (reference sequence). The CDR3 extends over 14 amino acids. DNA of the CDR3: TGTGCCAGCAGCTGGGACAGGGGGGTCTCTGAAGCTTTCTTT. Protein: CASSWDRGVSEAFF.

This CDR3 reads CASSLAYSGRDLSQYF. CDR3 DNA sequence: TGTGCCAGCAGCTTAGCGTATAGCGGGAGGGACCTCTCGCAGTATTTT. The chain uses TRBV7-9 and TRBJ2-3, with 11 bases that match TRBD2. V shed 0 bases and J 10 bases; nucleotides not matched to a gene: 9. There are 16 residues in the CDR3. Germline assignment: CDR1 SEHNR and CDR2 FQNEAQ (reference sequence).